Below are 22 T cell receptor beta chains sequenced from a single sample in a study of neoadjuvant anti-PD-1 for oral cavity cancer. Profiling relied on immunoSEQ multiplex PCR, and the TCRdb table lists in-frame clones only, not all of them. The sample consists of 10,000 to 11,000 clones, about 50% of them appearing once. Material: tumor tissue, obtained before nivolumab (anti-PD-1) treatment. Receptor source: a person between 35 and 79 years old with oral cavity squamous cell carcinoma.

This clone was seen only a few times. V and J are TRBV14 and TRBJ2-7; D might be TRBD1 or TRBD2, each matching 5 bases. V lost 3 bases, J lost 6 bases, and 24 bases lay in between. Germline V CDR1 and CDR2: SGHDN, FVKESK. There are 17 residues in the CDR3. The chain's CDR3 is CASSHPSRQGRGSEQYF. The CDR3, as DNA: TGTGCCAGCAGCCACCCGTCTCGGCAGGGACGTGGCTCCGAGCAGTACTTC. Full variable domain (outside the CDR3, taken from reference TRBV14 and TRBJ2-7): EAGVTQFPSHSVIEKGQTVTLRCDPISGHDNLYWYRRVMGKEIKFLLHFVKESKQDESGMPNNRFLAERTGGTYSTLKVQPAELEDSGVYFCASSHPSRQGRGSEQYFGPGTRLTVT.

This clone was counted a single time. V and J are TRBV7-2 and TRBJ2-5, with a weak D call TRBD2 (5 bases). Between the trimmed V and J ends, which lost 2 bases and 3 bases, there was a span of 7 bases. Germline V lookup: CDR1 SGHTA, CDR2 FQGNSA. The CDR3 runs 13 residues. The DNA for the CDR3 is TGTGCCAGCAGCTTACTAGCCGAAGAGACCCAGTACTTC. It is translated as CASSLLAEETQYF. The complete variable domain, with remaining parts taken from reference TRBV7-2 and TRBJ2-5, reads GAGVSQSPSNKVTEKGKDVELRCDPISGHTALYWYRQSLGQGLEFLIYFQGNSAPDKSGLPSDRFSAERTGGSVSTLTIQRTQQEDSAVYLCASSLLAEETQYFGPGTRLLVL.

This chain joins TRBV5-1 and TRBJ2-7; 7 nucleotides align to TRBD2. The CDR3 length is 14 residues. V was clipped by 7 bases and J by 4 bases; unmatched bases: 11. CDR1 and CDR2 (germline): SGHRS, YFSETQ. CDR3 residues: CASQREAYDYEQYF. In DNA form, the CDR3 reads TGCGCCAGCCAACGGGAGGCTTACGATTACGAGCAGTACTTC.

The chain carries TRBV6-5 and TRBJ1-1; the match to TRBD1 covers 7 bases. V gave up 6 bases and J gave up 1 base; unmatched junction bases: 5. The V gene's germline CDR1 is MNHEY and CDR2 SVGAGI. The CDR3 is 14 amino acids. The DNA for the CDR3 is TGTGCCAGCAGGACTCGGACAGGGAACACTGAAGCTTTCTTT. Its translation is CASRTRTGNTEAFF.

This chain links TRBV6-4 with TRBJ1-1; 7 bases align to TRBD1. V lost 6 bases and J lost 14; bases outside the gene matches: 9. Per the germline V gene, CDR1 is MRHNA and CDR2 is SNTAGT. CDR3 size: 11 residues. The CDR3 here is CASRQGQPKFF. The CDR3 region has the DNA TGTGCCAGCAGGCAGGGACAGCCGAAATTCTTT.

This sequence joins TRBV11-2 and TRBJ2-5; 13 bases are a match to TRBD2. The V gene's germline CDR1 is SGHAT and CDR2 FQNNGV. After removal of 2 bases from V and 3 bases from J, the junction contained 12 bases not matched to a gene. The CDR3 is 19 amino acids. The CDR3 sequence is CASSLSLGVGLAGEETQYF. CDR3 sequence (DNA): TGTGCCAGCAGCTTAAGTTTAGGGGTCGGACTAGCGGGGGAAGAGACCCAGTACTTC.

This clone was seen a handful of times. This chain uses TRBV30 with TRBJ1-6, with a tentative D call TRBD1 (6 bases). The CDR3 runs to 13 residues. Germline loops: CDR1 GTSNPN, CDR2 SVGIG (reference sequence). Trimming shortened V by 3 bases and J by 8 bases, and 11 bases separated the two germline ends. The CDR3 sequence is CAWRGARDSPLHF. The CDR3, as DNA: TGTGCCTGGAGGGGGGCCCGGGATTCACCCCTCCACTTT.

The V and J genes are TRBV7-2 and TRBJ1-3, with D perhaps TRBD1 (5 bases). Between the trimmed V and J ends, which lost 1 base and 0 bases, there was a span of 7 bases. CDR3 length: 15 amino acids. The germline CDR1 and CDR2 sequences are SGHTA and FQGNSA. The CDR3 DNA reads as TGTGCCAGCAGCTTAGGGACAATCTCTGGAAACACCATATATTTT. Its translation is CASSLGTISGNTIYF.

This clone was observed a handful of times. The chain uses TRBV5-5 and TRBJ2-7; D gene uncertain. The CDR3 length is 14 residues. Germline lookup yields CDR1 SGHKS and CDR2 YYEKEE (reference sequence). V was cut by 0 bases and J by 5 bases, with 12 bases left in between. CDR3: CASSLGPTSDEQYF. The CDR3 nucleotides read TGTGCCAGCAGCTTGGGACCTACTTCGGACGAGCAGTACTTC. The full variable domain, its missing parts supplied by reference TRBV5-5 and TRBJ2-7, is DAGVTQSPTHLIKTRGQQVTLRCSPISGHKSVSWYQQVLGQGPQFIFQYYEKEERGRGNFPDRFSARQFPNYSSELNVNALLLGDSALYLCASSLGPTSDEQYFGPGTRLTVT.

In its sample, this clone was seen a few times. The gene calls are TRBV2 and TRBJ2-7; 11 bases fit TRBD2. The V and J ends lost 6 bases and 4 bases, in that order; junction bases with no gene match: 5. CDR1 is SNHLY, CDR2 FYNNEI, per germline. The CDR3 sequence is 14 residues long. CDR3 in DNA: TGTGCCAGCAGCCCCGGGACTAGCGGTTACGAGCAGTACTTC. This sequence encodes CASSPGTSGYEQYF.

In this sample, this clone turned up a few times. V is TRBV19 and J is TRBJ1-1; no definite D call. This CDR3 has 13 residues. V was pared by 7 bases and J by 0 bases, with 9 bases between. Germline loops: CDR1 LNHDA, CDR2 SQIVND (reference sequence). DNA of the CDR3: TGTGCCAGTAAAATTCCTATGAACACTGAAGCTTTCTTT. Translated: CASKIPMNTEAFF.

The V and J genes are TRBV4-2 and TRBJ2-1, with 11 bases matching TRBD2. Germline lookup yields CDR1 LGHNA and CDR2 YNFKEQ. Unmatched junction bases numbered 14, after V lost 4 bases and J lost 0 bases. CDR3 length: 20 residues. The CDR3 region has the DNA TGTGCCAGCAGCCCCCACGGGCCTAGCGGGGGGCGGAGCTCCTACAATGAGCAGTTCTTC. Translated, it gives CASSPHGPSGGRSSYNEQFF.

This clone is classed as large. V usage is TRBV11-2 and J usage is TRBJ2-5, with D tentatively TRBD1 (5 bases). Germline V gene data show CDR1 as SGHAT and CDR2 as FQNNGV. Trimming took off 4 bases at V and 0 bases at J, with 15 bases between the two ends. The CDR3 has 16 residues. The CDR3 DNA follows: TGTGCCAGCAGCTCCGTCGGGCAGGGTGACCAAGAGACCCAGTACTTC. Translated, it gives CASSSVGQGDQETQYF.

CDR3 coding DNA: TGTGCCAGCAGTCCTACAGGGAGCTCTGGAAACACCATATATTTT. It codes for CASSPTGSSGNTIYF. The gene calls are TRBV6-6 and TRBJ1-3; maybe TRBD1 (6 bases). The germline CDR1 and CDR2 sequences are MNHNY and SVGAGI (reference sequence). This CDR3 contains 15 residues. V was cut by 5 bases and J by 0 bases, with 11 bases left in between.

Regarding this clone: No DNA is shown, since the ends of the CDR3 on it are uncertain; the CDR3 is the one TCRdb lists. The chain carries TRBV5-1 and TRBJ1-3. The CDR3 comprises 15 residues, both ends counted. Per the germline V gene, CDR1 is SGHRS and CDR2 is YFSETQ. The CDR3 sequence is CASSFGSGSGNTIYF.

This clone has just a few counts. The rearrangement joins TRBV19 to TRBJ1-2; tentative D call: TRBD1 (5 bases). The CDR3 loop spans 15 amino acids. CDR1 and CDR2 from the germline V gene are LNHDA and SQIVND (reference sequence). V lost 6 bases to trimming and J lost 3 bases, with 17 bases between them. CDR3 amino acids: CASSPTARSDYGYTF. CDR3 in DNA: TGTGCCAGTAGCCCGACAGCGCGGAGTGACTATGGCTACACCTTC.

J is TRBJ2-2 and V is TRBV5-4; 8 nucleotides line up with TRBD2. The CDR3 spans 16 residues. V shed 2 bases, J shed 3 bases, and the junction held 6 bases outside the gene matches. Germline V gene data show CDR1 as SGHNT and CDR2 as YYREEE (reference sequence). The CDR3 reads CASSFYVAGYTGELFF. CDR3 nucleotide sequence: TGTGCCAGCAGCTTTTATGTAGCGGGGTACACCGGGGAGCTGTTTTTT.

The chain recombines TRBV9 with TRBJ2-5; D is perhaps TRBD2 (6 bases). This CDR3 has 12 amino acids. V was cut by 6 bases and J by 4 bases, with 10 bases left in between. Germline CDR1 and CDR2: SGDLS and YYNGEE. CDR3 region: CASNRRGETQYF. The CDR3 region has the DNA TGTGCCAGCAACAGGAGGGGAGAGACCCAGTACTTC.

This sequence joins TRBV5-1 and TRBJ2-1, with D uncertain. The CDR3 spans 15 residues. V shed 4 bases and J shed 5 bases, with 16 bases lying between them. CDR1 and CDR2 (germline): SGHRS, YFSETQ. CDR3 nucleotide sequence: TGCGCCAGCAGCCCTCCCCTCGGTCACCACAATGAGCAGTTCTTC. It specifies CASSPPLGHHNEQFF.

This sequence joins TRBV7-8 and TRBJ1-1, with no clear D. V was clipped by 1 base and J by 1 base, with 7 bases between them. Germline lookup yields CDR1 SGHVS and CDR2 FQNEAQ. The CDR3 sequence is 14 residues long. The CDR3 nucleotides read TGTGCCAGCAGCTTAGATTCGGCGAACACTGAAGCTTTCTTT. Protein: CASSLDSANTEAFF.

This clone was seen a handful of times. The V call is TRBV6-6, the J call TRBJ2-7, with D unclear. Germline CDR1 MNHNY, CDR2 SVGAGI (reference sequence). The CDR3 consists of 11 residues. V was shortened by 4 bases and J by 4 bases, with 5 bases between the two germline ends. The CDR3 DNA sequence: TGTGCCAGCAGTTTAGGTTACGAGCAGTACTTC. This sequence encodes CASSLGYEQYF.

This chain joins TRBV19 and TRBJ2-2; 10 positions match TRBD1. This CDR3 has 16 residues. CDR1 and CDR2 from the germline V gene are LNHDA and SQIVND (reference sequence). V trimming: 4 bases; J trimming: 2 bases; junction bases outside the gene matches: 4. The CDR3 DNA follows: TGTGCCAGTAGTAGGGGGGACAGGGGAAACACCGGGGAGCTGTTTTTT. This translates into CASSRGDRGNTGELFF.